This TCR beta chain derives from a study of blood T cell repertoires in COVID-19. In the study overall: From the United States, Italy and Spain came samples of acute and convalescent COVID-19. Sources were T cells, B-cell-depleted T cells, or PBMCs; the material itself was cDNA or gDNA.

The CDR3 contains 16 residues. The V segment lost 1 base and the J segment 4 bases; nucleotides outside the gene matches: 6. Germline values: CDR1 SGHAT, CDR2 FQNNGV. Original data processing: Cell counts per sample came from amplifying reference gene primers. Repertoires were generated with immunoSEQ multiplex PCR, while TCRdb's copy carries only in-frame clones and drops some. Clonal size and the V and J genes are those of that table, whereas D and trimming came from the DNA. The table shows tens of thousands of clones, with 88% occurring only once. This TCR came from a woman aged 45-65 years with active or convalescent COVID-19. The chain joins TRBV11-2 to TRBJ2-1; 8 bases match TRBD2. Material for sequencing was peripheral blood. The CDR3 DNA sequence: TGTGCCAGCAGCTTAGGTTTTGGCGGGAGGTACAATGAGCAGTTCTTC. It codes for CASSLGFGGRYNEQFF. The full variable domain, its missing parts supplied by reference TRBV11-2 and TRBJ2-1, is EAGVAQSPRYKIIEKRQSVAFWCNPISGHATLYWYQQILGQGPKLLIQFQNNGVVDDSQLPKDRFSAERLKGVDSTLKIQPAKLEDSAVYLCASSLGFGGRYNEQFFGPGTRLTVL.